This T cell receptor beta chain derives from a study of blood T cell repertoires in COVID-19. This CDR3 region has 14 residues. The V gene lost 6 bases and the J gene lost 6 bases, with 15 bases spanning the gap. The germline CDR1 and CDR2 sequences are MNHEY and SMNVEV (reference sequence). TCRdb's table, derived via immunoSEQ multiplex PCR, lists solely in-frame clones and lacks some. The sample has around 270,000 clones, about nine tenths seen once. The rearrangement joins TRBV27 to TRBJ2-1; D remains unclear. The material sequenced was peripheral blood. The receptor's source is a person between 18 and 30 years old with COVID-19, enrolled during active disease. The CDR3 coding sequence is TGTGCCAGCAGCCCAATTAGCAACCGCAATGAGCAGTTCTTC. Protein product: CASSPISNRNEQFF.